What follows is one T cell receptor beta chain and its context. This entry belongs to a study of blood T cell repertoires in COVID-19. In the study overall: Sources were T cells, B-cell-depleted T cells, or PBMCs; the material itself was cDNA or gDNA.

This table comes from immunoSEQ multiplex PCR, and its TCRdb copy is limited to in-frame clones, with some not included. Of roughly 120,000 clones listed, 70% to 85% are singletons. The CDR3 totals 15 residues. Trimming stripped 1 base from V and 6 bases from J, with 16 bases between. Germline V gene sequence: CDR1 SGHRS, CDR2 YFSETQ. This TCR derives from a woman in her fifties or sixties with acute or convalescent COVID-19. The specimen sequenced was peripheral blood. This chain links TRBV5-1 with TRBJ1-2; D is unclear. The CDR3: CASSLNFGREDGYTF. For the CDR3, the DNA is TGCGCCAGCAGCTTGAATTTTGGGAGGGAGGATGGCTACACCTTC.